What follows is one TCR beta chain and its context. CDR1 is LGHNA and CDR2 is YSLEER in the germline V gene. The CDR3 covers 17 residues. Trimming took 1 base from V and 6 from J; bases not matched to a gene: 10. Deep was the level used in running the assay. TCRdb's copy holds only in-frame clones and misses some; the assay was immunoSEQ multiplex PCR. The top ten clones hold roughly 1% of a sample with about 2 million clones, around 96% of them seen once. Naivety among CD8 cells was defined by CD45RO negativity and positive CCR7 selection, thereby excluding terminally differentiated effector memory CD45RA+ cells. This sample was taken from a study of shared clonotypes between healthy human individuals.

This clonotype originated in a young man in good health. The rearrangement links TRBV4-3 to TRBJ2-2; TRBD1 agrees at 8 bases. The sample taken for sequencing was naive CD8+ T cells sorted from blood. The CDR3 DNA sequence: TGCGCCAGCAGCCAAGGCCAGGGGGCGATTCATCCCGGGGAGCTGTTTTTT. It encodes CASSQGQGAIHPGELFF.